This T cell receptor beta chain was sequenced in a study of neurological immune-mediated disorders. Study-level points and caveats: No sharing of CDR3 amino acid sequences was observed among expanded clones across subjects, suggesting private repertoires in all groups.

This clonotype was recorded at least ten times. Its matching antigen is unknown. Germline trimming cut 1 base from V and 2 bases from J; bases unmatched to any gene: 7. Germline-derived CDR1 and CDR2 are SGHRS and YFSETQ. This CDR3 has 16 residues. The cDNA was generated by 5'RACE with 10-nucleotide random UMIs. MiXCR was run by TCRdb on the 5' RACE reads, yielding one entry per CDR3 protein. The table lists roughly 48,000 distinct CDR3 sequences, around 5.8% of them singletons, with roughly 1.4% in the top ten. The specimen sequenced was CD4+ T cells from blood. The source of this sequence is a woman under 30 with multiple sclerosis. This chain joins TRBV5-1 and TRBJ2-5; TRBD2 matches 8 bases. The CDR3 spells CASSLSSGGPQETQYF. The CDR3 DNA is TGCGCCAGCAGCTTGTCGTCGGGGGGGCCACAAGAGACCCAGTACTTC.